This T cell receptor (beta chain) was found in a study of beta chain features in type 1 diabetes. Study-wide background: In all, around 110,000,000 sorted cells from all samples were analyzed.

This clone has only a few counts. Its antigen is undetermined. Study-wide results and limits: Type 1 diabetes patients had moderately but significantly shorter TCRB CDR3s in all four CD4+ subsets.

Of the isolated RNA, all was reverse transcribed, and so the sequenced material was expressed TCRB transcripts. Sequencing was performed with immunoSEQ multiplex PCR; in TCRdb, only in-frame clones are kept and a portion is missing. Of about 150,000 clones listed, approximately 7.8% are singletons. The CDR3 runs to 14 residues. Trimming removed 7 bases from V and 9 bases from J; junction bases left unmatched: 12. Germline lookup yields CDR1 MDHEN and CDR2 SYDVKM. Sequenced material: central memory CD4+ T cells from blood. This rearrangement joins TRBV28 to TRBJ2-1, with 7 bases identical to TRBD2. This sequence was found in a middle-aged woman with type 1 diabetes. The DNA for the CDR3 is TGTGCCAGCAACCCTTTGAAAGCGGGGCCTGAGCAGTTCTTC. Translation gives CASNPLKAGPEQFF.